These 27 T cell receptor beta chains originate from one sample sequenced in a study of CD8 T cells in ankylosing spondylitis. TCRdb used MiXCR to reprocess the 5' RACE reads, holding one entry per CDR3 protein. Here the sample spans 85,000 to 100,000 distinct CDR3 sequences, roughly 10% being singletons. Sequenced: blood, either unsorted or a sorted T cell fraction (not recorded which). These receptors were obtained from a male donor with ankylosing spondylitis or in good health (not recorded which).

This clonotype was observed many times. The chain links TRBV11-2 to TRBJ2-1; tentative D call: TRBD1 (5 bases). V lost 1 base and J lost 6, with 10 bases in between. The CDR3 spans 14 residues. Germline V lookup: CDR1 SGHAT, CDR2 FQNNGV. CDR3 in DNA: TGTGCCAGCAGCTTAGGGGGCCCCATCAATGAGCAGTTCTTC. Residues: CASSLGGPINEQFF. The full variable domain, its missing parts supplied by reference TRBV11-2 and TRBJ2-1, is EAGVAQSPRYKIIEKRQSVAFWCNPISGHATLYWYQQILGQGPKLLIQFQNNGVVDDSQLPKDRFSAERLKGVDSTLKIQPAKLEDSAVYLCASSLGGPINEQFFGPGTRLTVL.

This clonotype has ten or more counts. This sequence joins TRBV28 and TRBJ2-5, with 7 bases fitting TRBD1. The length of the CDR3 is 13 residues. The V gene's germline CDR1 is MDHEN and CDR2 SYDVKM. Germline trimming cut 5 bases from V and 2 bases from J; bases unmatched to any gene: 2. This CDR3 reads CASSGTVQETQYF. The CDR3 region has the DNA TGTGCCAGCAGTGGGACAGTGCAAGAGACCCAGTACTTC.

In this sample, this clonotype turned up many times. The chain combines TRBV28 with TRBJ1-2; 7 positions agree with TRBD1. This CDR3 has 15 amino acids. V lost 4 bases, J lost 7 bases, and 12 bases stayed unmatched. Germline V gives CDR1 MDHEN, CDR2 SYDVKM. The CDR3 loop is CASSSDLQGESGYTF. In nucleotides, the CDR3 is TGTGCCAGCAGTTCTGACCTTCAGGGGGAAAGTGGCTACACCTTC.

Here the CDR3 reads CATSRGAEDYEQYF. The DNA of the CDR3 is TGTGCCACCAGCAGAGGGGCGGAAGACTACGAGCAGTACTTC. The V call is TRBV15, the J call TRBJ2-7, with no clear D. V was pared by 1 base and J by 3 bases, with 10 bases between. Germline assignment: CDR1 LNHNV and CDR2 YYDKDF (reference sequence). The CDR3 runs to 14 residues.

This clonotype has ten or more counts. J is TRBJ2-7 and V is TRBV7-2; 9 bases map to TRBD1. Per the germline V gene, CDR1 is SGHTA and CDR2 is FQGNSA. This CDR3 contains 13 residues. The V and J ends lost 6 bases and 6 bases, in that order; junction bases with no gene match: 6. CDR3 loop: CASRSTGGSEQYF. The CDR3 DNA follows: TGTGCCAGCAGATCGACAGGGGGTAGCGAGCAGTACTTC. The whole variable domain, filled in from reference TRBV7-2 and TRBJ2-7, reads GAGVSQSPSNKVTEKGKDVELRCDPISGHTALYWYRQSLGQGLEFLIYFQGNSAPDKSGLPSDRFSAERTGGSVSTLTIQRTQQEDSAVYLCASRSTGGSEQYFGPGTRLTVT.

A note on this clonotype: This may arise from a read error, as a much more abundant clone is one base away. The conserved final phenylalanine or tryptophan is absent from the CDR3, which likely points to a read error. This chain uses TRBV20-1 with TRBJ1-2; 7 bases map to TRBD1. Losses at the gene ends were 3 bases for V and 2 bases for J; bases not matched to a gene: 9. The germline gives CDR1 DFQATT, CDR2 SNEGSKA (reference sequence). The CDR3 runs to 15 residues. As DNA, the CDR3 is TGCAGTGCTAGGGGGGACAGCTCAAACAACTATGGCTACACCCTC. This sequence encodes CSARGDSSNNYGYTL.

This clonotype was seen ten or more times. The genes are TRBV6-6 and TRBJ2-5, with D uncertain. The CDR3 runs 13 residues. Germline V gene data show CDR1 as MNHNY and CDR2 as SVGAGI (reference sequence). V was pared by 3 bases and J by 5 bases, with 10 bases between. Here the CDR3 reads CASSYASLETQYF. CDR3 nucleotides: TGTGCCAGCAGTTATGCGAGTCTGGAGACCCAGTACTTC.

This clonotype was detected many times. The chain recombines TRBV5-5 with TRBJ2-7; the D gene could be TRBD1 or TRBD2 (6 bases each). With 6 bases removed from V and 2 bases from J, the gap between germline ends came to 18 bases. The CDR3 extends over 15 amino acids. The germline V gene encodes CDR1 SGHKS and CDR2 YYEKEE (reference sequence). The CDR3 sequence: CASKWRGVGTYEQYF. CDR3 DNA sequence: TGTGCCAGCAAGTGGAGGGGGGTCGGTACCTACGAGCAGTACTTC.

This clonotype has only a few counts. The chain employs TRBV7-2 and TRBJ1-5, with 10 bases identical to TRBD1. CDR1 SGHTA and CDR2 FQGNSA come from the germline V gene. CDR3 size: 15 residues. J gave up 3 bases and V 5 bases, and 4 bases lay outside the gene matches. The CDR3 bases are TGTGCCAGCAGCGGACAGGGGGGGAACAATCAGCCCCAGCATTTT. Translated: CASSGQGGNNQPQHF.

This clonotype came up many times. The chain joins TRBV18 to TRBJ2-3, with 8 bases identical to TRBD1. This CDR3 is 19 amino acids long. Germline trimming cut 3 bases from V and 1 base from J; bases unmatched to any gene: 15. Germline V gives CDR1 KGHSH, CDR2 LQKENI. This chain's CDR3 is CASSPAGTGPFLRTDTQYF. The CDR3, as DNA: TGTGCCAGCTCACCTGCCGGGACAGGCCCCTTCCTCCGCACAGATACGCAGTATTTT.

This clonotype was recorded at least ten times. This chain uses TRBV2 with TRBJ2-3, with TRBD2 matching 9 bases. The CDR3 extends over 14 amino acids. Germline values: CDR1 SNHLY, CDR2 FYNNEI. The J segment lost 6 bases and the V segment lost 8 bases, leaving 9 bases of the junction unmatched. CDR3 sequence: CASRWTSDPDTQYF. Written as DNA, the CDR3 is TGTGCCAGCCGATGGACTAGCGATCCCGATACGCAGTATTTT.

This clonotype has more than one count but fewer than ten. The V gene is TRBV3-1, the J gene TRBJ2-3, with a weak D call TRBD2 (6 bases). This CDR3 region has 15 residues. Trimming took off 0 bases at V and 6 bases at J, with 13 bases between the two ends. Germline V CDR1 and CDR2: LGHDT, YNNKEL (reference sequence). The DNA for the CDR3 is TGTGCCAGCAGCCAAGATAGGAGTGGGGGGGATACGCAGTATTTT. It is translated as CASSQDRSGGDTQYF.

This clonotype has ten or more counts. V is TRBV10-3 and J is TRBJ2-7; tentative D call: TRBD2 (7 bases). The CDR3 is 17 amino acids. Trimming took off 3 bases at V and 4 bases at J, with 22 bases between the two ends. Germline V gene lookup returns CDR1 ENHRY and CDR2 SYGVKD. The CDR3 region is CAISEEGGIRPGYEQYF. CDR3 nucleotides: TGTGCCATCAGTGAAGAGGGGGGGATCAGGCCGGGATACGAGCAGTACTTC.

This clonotype was found many times. The V and J genes are TRBV20-1 and TRBJ1-6; 11 bases agree with TRBD1. The germline V gene has CDR1 DFQATT and CDR2 SNEGSKA (reference sequence). The CDR3 loop spans 17 amino acids. After removal of 6 bases from V and 1 base from J, the junction contained 8 bases not matched to a gene. The CDR3 coding sequence is TGCAGTGCCACAGGACAGGGGGCTTGGTCCTATAATTCACCCCTCCACTTT. This encodes CSATGQGAWSYNSPLHF.

The V and J genes are TRBV7-8 and TRBJ2-5; the D gene is possibly TRBD2 (6 bases). The V gene lost 7 bases and the J gene lost 0 bases, with 12 bases spanning the gap. The CDR3 runs to 14 residues. The germline CDR1 and CDR2 sequences are SGHVS and FQNEAQ. The CDR3 DNA reads TGTGCCAGCACCGACGGGGGACACCAAGAGACCCAGTACTTC. Translating it yields CASTDGGHQETQYF.

This clonotype was recorded many times. The chain is built from TRBV12-3 or TRBV12-4 and TRBJ2-1; TRBD1 agrees at 9 bases. The V gene end was trimmed by 6 bases and the J gene end by 3 bases; junction bases not matched to a gene: 6. This CDR3 comprises 15 residues. The CDR3 DNA sequence: TGTGCCAGCAGCCCGGGACAGGGTATCTACAATGAGCAGTTCTTC. This sequence encodes CASSPGQGIYNEQFF.

Of note for this clonotype: A much bigger clone sits one base away, suggesting this may be a read error. The rearrangement joins TRBV24-1 to TRBJ2-1, with 8 positions matching TRBD2. The CDR3 extends over 17 amino acids. With V trimmed by 4 bases and J by 5 bases, 12 bases remained unmatched. CDR1 and CDR2 from the germline V gene are KGHDR and SFDVKD. CDR3 DNA: TGTGCCACCAGTGACTCAGCGGGGGTACCCTTCCACAATGAGCAGTTCTTC. Translated: CATSDSAGVPFHNEQFF.

This clonotype came up many times. This sequence joins TRBV7-2 and TRBJ2-7; maybe TRBD2 (6 bases). Germline CDR1 reads SGHTA; CDR2 reads FQGNSA. The CDR3 has 15 amino acids. V gave up 6 bases and J gave up 4 bases, with 19 bases separating them. The CDR3 DNA follows: TGTGCCAGCAGGGGACCGGGACTCCCCTCATACGAGCAGTACTTC. It is translated as CASRGPGLPSYEQYF. Using reference TRBV7-2 and TRBJ2-7 for the parts outside the CDR3, the full variable domain is GAGVSQSPSNKVTEKGKDVELRCDPISGHTALYWYRQSLGQGLEFLIYFQGNSAPDKSGLPSDRFSAERTGGSVSTLTIQRTQQEDSAVYLCASRGPGLPSYEQYFGPGTRLTVT.

This clonotype was observed many times. This chain uses TRBV6-5 with TRBJ2-5, with 7 bases aligning to TRBD1. Germline loops: CDR1 MNHEY, CDR2 SVGAGI. V dropped 0 bases and J dropped 2; count of bases not matched to a gene: 3. The CDR3 is made up of 15 amino acids. CDR3 residues: CASSYSTGEQETQYF. DNA of the CDR3: TGTGCCAGCAGTTACTCCACAGGGGAACAAGAGACCCAGTACTTC.

This clonotype was detected many times. The gene calls are TRBV11-3 and TRBJ2-1, with 10 bases matching TRBD1. V shed 2 bases and J 7 bases; nucleotides not matched to a gene: 8. Germline lookup yields CDR1 SGHNT and CDR2 YENEEA. The CDR3 sequence is 16 residues long. CDR3 region: CASSLSGQGVSNEQFF. The CDR3 DNA is TGTGCCAGCAGCTTATCAGGACAGGGGGTATCTAATGAGCAGTTCTTC.

The rearrangement uses TRBV12-3 or TRBV12-4 and TRBJ2-7; D is ambiguous. Trimming removed 8 bases from V and 3 bases from J, with 8 bases in between. The CDR3 runs 11 residues. CDR3 protein: CASGNYYEQYF. The DNA for the CDR3 is TGTGCCAGCGGCAATTACTACGAGCAGTACTTC.

By proportion, this clonotype is medium-sized. The junction differs from germline at one of its ends, possibly a read error. The genes are TRBV5-6 and TRBJ1-1; the D gene is possibly TRBD1 (5 bases). CDR3 length equals 13 residues. Germline CDR1 reads SGHDT; CDR2 reads YYEEEE. CDR3 bases: TGTGCCAGCAGTTTGGGGGGAAACACTGAAGCTTTCTTT. It is translated as CASSLGGNTEAFF.

At least ten counts were recorded for this clonotype. V and J are TRBV14 and TRBJ2-7, with 8 bases matching TRBD2. The V gene's germline CDR1 is SGHDN and CDR2 FVKESK. The CDR3 contains 14 residues. After removal of 2 bases from V and 6 bases from J, the junction contained 6 bases not matched to a gene. In nucleotides, the CDR3 is TGTGCCAGCAGCCAAAAGACTAGCGTGGGCGAGCAGTACTTC. Amino acids: CASSQKTSVGEQYF.

This clonotype was detected ten times or more. The chain employs TRBV11-2 and TRBJ1-1; TRBD1 matches at 8 bases. Germline V gene lookup returns CDR1 SGHAT and CDR2 FQNNGV. After removal of 6 bases from V and 1 base from J, the junction contained 4 bases not matched to a gene. CDR3 length: 14 amino acids. CDR3 nucleotides: TGTGCCAGCAGGACAGGGGTTGGGAACACTGAAGCTTTCTTT. It specifies CASRTGVGNTEAFF.

V gene TRBV12-3 or TRBV12-4 combines with J gene TRBJ2-2; D might be TRBD1 (5 bases). The CDR3 loop spans 13 amino acids. V was cut by 5 bases and J by 5 bases, with 9 bases left in between. In nucleotides, the CDR3 is TGTGCCAGCAGTCTCAGGGAAACCGGGGAGCTGTTTTTT. Amino acid sequence: CASSLRETGELFF.

This clonotype was found many times. This chain connects TRBV29-1 to TRBJ2-1, with D possibly TRBD2 on 7 matching bases. CDR3 length: 13 amino acids. The ends were cut back, 8 bases at V and 5 bases at J, with 16 bases in the middle. CDR1 and CDR2 from the germline V gene are SQVTM and ANQGSEA. CDR3 DNA sequence: TGCAGCATCAGGGGCGGGAGAAACAATGAGCAGTTCTTC. It translates to CSIRGGRNNEQFF.

The sample holds many counts of this clonotype. This sequence joins TRBV25-1 and TRBJ2-1; D not resolved. The CDR3 spans 15 residues. Trimming removed 0 bases at V and 9 bases at J, with 15 bases between. CDR1 MGHDK and CDR2 SYGVNS come from the germline V gene. CDR3 nucleotides: TGTGCCAGCAGTGAATACGAAAGCCCTAGTGGTGAGCAGTTCTTC. Translation gives CASSEYESPSGEQFF.